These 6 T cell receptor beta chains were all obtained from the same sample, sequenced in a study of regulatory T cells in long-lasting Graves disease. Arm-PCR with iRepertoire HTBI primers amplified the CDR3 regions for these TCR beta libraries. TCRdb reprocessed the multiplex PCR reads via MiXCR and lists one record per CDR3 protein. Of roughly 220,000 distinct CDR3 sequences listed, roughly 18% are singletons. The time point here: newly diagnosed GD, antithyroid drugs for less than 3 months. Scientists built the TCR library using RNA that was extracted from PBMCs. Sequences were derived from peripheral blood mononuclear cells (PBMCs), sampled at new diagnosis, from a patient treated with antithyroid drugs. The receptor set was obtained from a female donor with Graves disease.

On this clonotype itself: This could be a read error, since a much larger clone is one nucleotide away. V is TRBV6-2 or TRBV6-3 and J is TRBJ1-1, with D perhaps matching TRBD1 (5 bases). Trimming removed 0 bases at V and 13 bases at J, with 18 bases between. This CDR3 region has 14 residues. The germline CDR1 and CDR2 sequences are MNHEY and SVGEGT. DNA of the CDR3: TGTGCCAGCAGTTACTCAATGGTCACCCAGGGAGTTTTCTTT. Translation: CASSYSMVTQGVFF.

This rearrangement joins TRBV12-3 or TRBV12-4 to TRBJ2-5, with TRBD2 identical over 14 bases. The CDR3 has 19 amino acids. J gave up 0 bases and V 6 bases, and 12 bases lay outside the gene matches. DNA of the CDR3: TGTGCCAGCAGGGGGACTAGCGGGAGAGTGGAGGGGGACCAAGAGACCCAGTACTTC. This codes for CASRGTSGRVEGDQETQYF.

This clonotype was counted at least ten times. The CDR3, as DNA: TGCAGTGCTCCGAAAGGACAAGTAGCGGGAGTAAGTGAGCAGTTCTTC. Translated, it gives CSAPKGQVAGVSEQFF. The chain couples TRBV20-1 to TRBJ2-1; TRBD2 aligns across 9 bases. This CDR3 comprises 16 residues. In germline, CDR1 is DFQATT, CDR2 SNEGSKA (reference sequence). With V trimmed by 5 bases and J by 9 bases, 17 bases remained unmatched.

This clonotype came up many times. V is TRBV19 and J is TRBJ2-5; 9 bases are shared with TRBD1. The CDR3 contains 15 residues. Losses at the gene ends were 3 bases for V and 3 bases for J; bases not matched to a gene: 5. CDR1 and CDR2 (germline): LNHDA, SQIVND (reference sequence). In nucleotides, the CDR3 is TGTGCCAGTAGTATCACAGGGGGCGCCGAAGAGACCCAGTACTTC. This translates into CASSITGGAEETQYF. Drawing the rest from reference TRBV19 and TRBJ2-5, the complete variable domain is DGGITQSPKYLFRKEGQNVTLSCEQNLNHDAMYWYRQDPGQGLRLIYYSQIVNDFQKGDIAEGYSVSREKKESFPLTVTSAQKNPTAFYLCASSITGGAEETQYFGPGTRLLVL.

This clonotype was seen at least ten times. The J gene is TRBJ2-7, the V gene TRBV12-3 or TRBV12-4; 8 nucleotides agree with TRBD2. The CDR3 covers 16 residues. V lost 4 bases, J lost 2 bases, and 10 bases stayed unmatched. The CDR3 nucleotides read TGTGCCAGCAGTTCCCCCAGGACTAGCCTGACCTACGAGCAGTACTTC. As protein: CASSSPRTSLTYEQYF.

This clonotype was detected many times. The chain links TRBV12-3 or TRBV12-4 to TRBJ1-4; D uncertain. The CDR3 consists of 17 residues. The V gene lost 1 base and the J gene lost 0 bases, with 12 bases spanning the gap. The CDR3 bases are TGTGCCAGCAGTTTAGGGTTCGAGACGGCAACTAATGAAAAACTGTTTTTT. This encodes CASSLGFETATNEKLFF.